A selection of T cell receptor beta chains follows, all from one sample in a study of cytomegalovirus exposure and HLA in healthy donors. Only in-frame clones appear in the TCRdb table, and some are missing; sequencing was by immunoSEQ multiplex PCR. The sample yields under 150,000 clones, around 79% seen once. Material: PBMCs. The source of these receptors is a woman in her 40s in good health and CMV-seronegative. CDR3s include the opening cysteine and the closing phenylalanine or tryptophan. D genes are given only for firm matches. The size field is filled for only some rows; it gives once, few, many or a size class.

TRBV28,TRBJ2-3,NA,once,CASRQAGDTQYF,TGTGCCAGCAGACAAGCGGGAGATACGCAGTATTTT
TRBV28,TRBJ1-1,NA,NA,CASSLVEAEAFF,TGTGCCAGCAGTTTGGTCGAGGCTGAAGCTTTCTTT
TRBV28,TRBJ1-1,NA,few,CASSEGVNTEAFF,TGTGCCAGCAGCGAGGGGGTTAACACTGAAGCTTTCTTT
TRBV7-9,TRBJ1-2,TRBD1,NA,CASSSFNSQGAHGYTF,TGTGCCAGCAGCTCATTTAATTCACAGGGGGCTCATGGCTACACCTTC
TRBV10-3,TRBJ2-1,TRBD2,few,CAISATSGIQGRFF,TGTGCCATCAGTGCGACTAGCGGGATACAGGGTAGGTTCTTC
TRBV9,TRBJ1-5,TRBD1,few,CASSGGQGNQPQHF,TGTGCCAGCAGCGGGGGACAGGGCAATCAGCCCCAGCATTTT
TRBV5-1,TRBJ1-4,NA,NA,CASSLSTGGRNEKLFF,TGCGCCAGCAGCTTGTCTACGGGGGGTAGGAATGAAAAACTGTTTTTT
TRBV7-2,TRBJ1-1,NA,NA,CASSLARPAGAFF,TGTGCCAGCAGCTTAGCCCGACCCGCAGGAGCTTTCTTT
TRBV5-6,TRBJ2-1,TRBD2,NA,CASSRLGLAGTEQFF,TGTGCCAGCAGCCGACTAGGTCTAGCGGGAACGGAGCAGTTCTTC
TRBV27,TRBJ1-2,TRBD1,medium-sized,CASSLTGTGYGYTF,TGTGCCAGCAGTCTCACCGGGACAGGGTATGGCTACACCTTC
TRBV9,TRBJ2-4,NA,NA,CASSVGRQTVKNSQYF,TGTGCCAGCAGCGTAGGAAGGCAGACAGTTAAAAACAGTCAGTACTTC
TRBV27,TRBJ2-4,NA,NA,CASSKIGDPGIAKNIQYF,TGTGCCAGCAGTAAGATTGGGGATCCAGGGATAGCCAAAAACATTCAGTACTTC
TRBV29-1,TRBJ2-3,NA,NA,CSVAEGGSTDTQYF,TGCAGCGTTGCTGAGGGCGGGAGCACAGATACGCAGTATTTT
TRBV6-1,TRBJ2-1,NA,NA,CASKDRLGYNEQFF,TGTGCCAGCAAAGACAGGTTGGGGTACAATGAGCAGTTCTTC
TRBV10-2,TRBJ2-7,TRBD1,few,CASRRPGQGTYEQYF,TGCGCCAGCAGAAGACCGGGACAGGGAACCTACGAGCAGTACTTC
TRBV4-1,TRBJ2-7,TRBD1,NA,CASSPGQGAYEQYF,TGCGCCAGCAGCCCGGGACAGGGGGCCTACGAGCAGTACTTC
TRBV28,TRBJ1-1,NA,NA,CASSLVGHMNTEAFF,TGTGCCAGCAGTTTAGTGGGACATATGAACACTGAAGCTTTCTTT
TRBV7-9,TRBJ2-7,NA,NA,CASSLDFRGDEQYF,TGTGCCAGCAGCTTAGACTTCAGGGGGGACGAGCAGTACTTC
TRBV10-2,TRBJ2-7,NA,NA,CASSEGRSYEQYF,TGCGCCAGCAGTGAAGGCAGGTCCTACGAGCAGTACTTC
TRBV28,TRBJ2-7,TRBD2,NA,CASKSPSGAYEQYF,TGTGCCAGCAAATCCCCTAGCGGGGCCTACGAGCAGTACTTC
TRBV6-1,TRBJ2-1,TRBD2,NA,CASSDLAGGPYNEQFF,TGTGCCAGCAGTGACCTAGCGGGAGGGCCCTACAATGAGCAGTTCTTC
TRBV11-2,TRBJ1-1,NA,NA,CASSPWTDEAFF,TGTGCCAGCAGCCCTTGGACAGATGAAGCTTTCTTT
TRBV7-6,TRBJ2-3,NA,NA,CASSLVGGADTQYF,TGTGCCAGCAGCTTAGTAGGAGGGGCAGATACGCAGTATTTT
TRBV10-1,TRBJ2-1,NA,NA,CASSPRALAYNEQFF,TGCGCCAGCAGCCCCAGGGCTCTCGCCTACAATGAGCAGTTCTTC
TRBV6-5,TRBJ1-5,NA,NA,CASSGGSGSNQPQHF,TGTGCCAGCAGCGGGGGATCGGGCAGCAATCAGCCCCAGCATTTT
TRBV6-1,TRBJ2-3,NA,NA,CASAGLGLMDTQYF,TGTGCCAGCGCTGGACTTGGTCTCATGGATACGCAGTATTTT
TRBV9,TRBJ2-1,NA,NA,CASSSEGGGRKQFF,TGTGCCAGCAGCTCAGAAGGGGGGGGACGTAAGCAGTTCTTC
TRBV10-1,TRBJ2-7,TRBD2,NA,CASSGTSGSYEQYF,TGCGCCAGCAGTGGTACTAGCGGTTCCTACGAGCAGTACTTC
TRBV27,TRBJ2-1,NA,once,CASSPKDTNYEQFF,TGTGCCAGCAGCCCCAAGGACACAAACTATGAGCAGTTCTTC
TRBV5-4,TRBJ2-1,NA,NA,CASSLGTENEQFF,TGTGCCAGCAGCTTGGGGACAGAGAATGAGCAGTTCTTC
TRBV18,TRBJ2-5,NA,NA,CASSPGSGRETQYF,TGTGCCAGCTCACCTGGGTCTGGGAGAGAGACCCAGTACTTC
TRBV9,TRBJ2-4,TRBD2,NA,CASSVDSSGRASQYF,TGTGCCAGCAGCGTAGATTCGAGCGGGAGGGCCAGTCAGTACTTC
TRBV4-1,TRBJ2-7,TRBD1,NA,CASSQDLDRGLYEQYF,TGCGCCAGCAGCCAAGACCTGGACAGGGGATTGTACGAGCAGTACTTC
TRBV4-3,TRBJ2-2,TRBD1,NA,CASSQNPGQDFTGELFF,TGCGCCAGCAGCCAAAATCCGGGACAGGATTTCACCGGGGAGCTGTTTTTT
TRBV19,TRBJ2-7,TRBD1,NA,CASRGTGGSYEQYF,TGTGCCAGTAGGGGGACAGGGGGCTCCTACGAGCAGTACTTC
TRBV20-1,TRBJ2-1,NA,NA,CSVFLYNEQFF,TGCAGTGTTTTCCTCTACAATGAGCAGTTCTTC
TRBV7-9,TRBJ2-3,NA,NA,CSSSPRGPQDTQYF,TGTTCCAGCAGCCCCAGAGGGCCCCAAGATACGCAGTATTTT
TRBV18,TRBJ1-4,NA,NA,CASSQRQSEKLFF,TGTGCCAGCTCACAGAGACAGTCTGAAAAACTGTTTTTT
TRBV13,TRBJ2-1,TRBD2,NA,CASSSGTSGPDNEQFF,TGTGCCAGCAGCTCAGGGACTAGCGGACCCGACAATGAGCAGTTCTTC
TRBV6-5,TRBJ2-7,TRBD1,NA,CASRRGQGAYEQYF,TGTGCCAGCAGAAGAGGACAGGGGGCCTACGAGCAGTACTTC
TRBV27,TRBJ2-5,TRBD2,NA,CASHGTSSRKTQYF,TGTGCCAGCCACGGGACTAGCTCTCGAAAGACCCAGTACTTC
TRBV6-5,TRBJ2-3,NA,few,CASAATRTDTQYF,TGTGCCAGCGCGGCCACTCGGACAGATACGCAGTATTTT
TRBV5-4,TRBJ2-5,TRBD2,NA,CASNFPALAGSETQYF,TGTGCCAGCAACTTCCCGGCTCTAGCGGGATCGGAGACCCAGTACTTC
TRBV28,TRBJ1-2,TRBD1,once,CASSSGTGRGYTF,TGTGCCAGCAGCTCCGGGACAGGGCGGGGCTACACCTTC
TRBV25-1,TRBJ2-1,TRBD2,once,CASSAGTSGRNEQFF,TGTGCCAGCAGTGCCGGGACTAGCGGGAGGAATGAGCAGTTCTTC
TRBV4-1,TRBJ2-1,NA,NA,CASRAWGGQNLRSYNEQFF,TGCGCCAGCCGCGCATGGGGAGGCCAGAACTTACGCTCCTACAATGAGCAGTTCTTC
TRBV5-1,TRBJ1-2,TRBD1,NA,CASSFGQGPYGYTF,TGCGCCAGCAGCTTTGGACAGGGCCCCTATGGCTACACCTTC
TRBV6-4,TRBJ2-7,NA,NA,CASKVGGTADSYEQYF,TGTGCCAGCAAAGTAGGAGGGACAGCGGACTCCTACGAGCAGTACTTC
TRBV7-2,TRBJ2-5,NA,NA,CASSLVSAKAETQYF,TGTGCCAGCAGCTTGGTCTCGGCAAAAGCGGAGACCCAGTACTTC
TRBV6-1,TRBJ2-5,NA,NA,CASSPSGTEVGTQYF,TGTGCCAGCAGCCCTTCGGGGACTGAGGTTGGGACCCAGTACTTC
TRBV28,TRBJ2-1,TRBD1,NA,CASSLSDRVGGEQFF,TGTGCCAGCAGTTTATCGGACAGGGTAGGGGGTGAGCAGTTCTTC
TRBV6-5,TRBJ1-1,NA,NA,CASSDSPRTPEAFF,TGTGCCAGCAGTGACTCGCCACGAACTCCTGAAGCTTTCTTT
TRBV6-5,TRBJ2-5,NA,NA,CASRRGETQYF,TGTGCCAGCAGGCGAGGAGAGACCCAGTACTTC
TRBV5-1,TRBJ2-3,TRBD1,few,CASSITGVGTDTQYF,TGCGCCAGCAGCATTACAGGGGTTGGCACAGATACGCAGTATTTT
TRBV15,TRBJ2-3,NA,NA,CATSGSRTDTQYF,TGTGCCACCAGCGGGAGTCGCACAGATACGCAGTATTTT
TRBV5-1,TRBJ1-4,TRBD1,NA,CASSFNLQGAGNEKLFF,TGCGCCAGCAGCTTCAATTTACAGGGGGCTGGTAATGAAAAACTGTTTTTT